Listed below are T cell receptor beta chains from one sample, sequenced in a study of blood T cell repertoires in COVID-19. Assay: immunoSEQ multiplex PCR; the TCRdb copy retains only in-frame clones and omits some. In the table there are about 250,000 clones, about four fifths of which are singletons. Sequencing was performed on PBMCs or T cells enriched from blood (not recorded which). These receptors all stem from a man in his forties who had been exposed to COVID-19. The CDR3 runs from the conserved cysteine through the conserved F or W. D genes are given only for firm matches. The size of a clone is reported for some rows only, either as once, few or many, or as a class for expanded clones.

d_call j_call clone_size v_call cdr3_nt cdr3_aa
NA TRBJ2-1 NA TRBV3-1/TRBV3-2 TGTGCCAGCAGCCAACCAAATGAGCAGTTCTTC CASSQPNEQFF
TRBD1 TRBJ2-1 NA TRBV28 TGTGCCAGCAGCCAATCAGGGGGTCATGAGCAGTTCTTC CASSQSGGHEQFF
TRBD2 TRBJ2-5 NA TRBV29-1 TGCAGCGTTATACTAGCGGGCGGAGAGACCCAGTACTTC CSVILAGGETQYF
TRBD1 TRBJ1-3 NA TRBV3-1/TRBV3-2 TGTGCCAGCAGCGACAGGGAAGGTGGAAACACCATATATTTT CASSDREGGNTIYF
NA TRBJ2-2 NA TRBV30 TGTGCCGGCCCGGGGATACAGGGTGAGCTGTTTTTT CAGPGIQGELFF
NA TRBJ2-6 NA TRBV18 TGTGCCAGCTCACCCGCGACAGGTCTAGTCTCTGGGGCCAACGTCCTGACTTTC CASSPATGLVSGANVLTF
NA TRBJ1-2 NA TRBV27 TGTGCCAGCAGGCCCCGGGGGGGGATCGCTGGCTACACCTTC CASRPRGGIAGYTF
NA TRBJ2-2 NA TRBV5-1 TGCGCCAGCAGCCTGAAAGTCGGCACCGGGGAGCTGTTTTTT CASSLKVGTGELFF
NA TRBJ1-2 NA TRBV27 TGTGCCAGCAGTTTTTCGCCCGACAATGGCTACACCTTC CASSFSPDNGYTF
NA TRBJ2-1 NA TRBV11-2 TGTGCCAGCAGCTTAGGGAGAAGCAATGAGCAGTTCTTC CASSLGRSNEQFF
TRBD1 TRBJ1-5 few TRBV3-1/TRBV3-2 TGTGCCAGCAGCCCCAGGGGGGATAGCAATCAGCCCCAGCATTTT CASSPRGDSNQPQHF
NA TRBJ2-2 NA TRBV5-5 TGTGCCAGCACCCTGAGGGAGTGGGACACCGGGGAGCTGTTTTTT CASTLREWDTGELFF
NA TRBJ2-2 NA TRBV7-2 TGTGCCAGCAGCCCACGGACTCAGCCCGGAACCGGGGAGCTGTTTTTT CASSPRTQPGTGELFF
TRBD1 TRBJ1-5 NA TRBV27 TGTGCCAGCAGCCCTCACCAGGGGGGAGTAAGCAATCAGCCCCAGCATTTT CASSPHQGGVSNQPQHF
NA TRBJ1-1 NA TRBV27 TGTGCCAGCAGTCGCGGACAGTACACTGAAGCTTTCTTT CASSRGQYTEAFF
NA TRBJ2-7 NA TRBV25-1 TGTGCCAGCAGTCGGGACTACGAGCAGTACTTC CASSRDYEQYF
NA TRBJ2-3 NA TRBV7-9 TGTGCCAGCAGCTTCCCCCGGGGGGCCCACCCCGACACAGATACGCAGTATTTT CASSFPRGAHPDTDTQYF
TRBD2 TRBJ2-1 NA TRBV25-1 TGTGCCAGCAGTGGTCGGACTAGCGGGAGGAGATTCTACAATGAGCAGTTCTTC CASSGRTSGRRFYNEQFF
NA TRBJ1-4 NA TRBV14 TGTGCCAGCAGCCCCACAACAACAGGGTTTGTGAAAAAACTGTTTTTT CASSPTTTGFVKKLFF
NA TRBJ1-2 NA TRBV3-1/TRBV3-2 TGTGCCAGCAGCCAATCTGTCTCTAACTATGGCTACACCTTC CASSQSVSNYGYTF
NA TRBJ1-6 NA TRBV5-1 TGCGCCAGCAGTGATGACATTAGTGGTAATTCACCCCTCCACTTT CASSDDISGNSPLHF
NA TRBJ2-1 NA TRBV29-1 TGCAGCGTGAGGGCAACTCATTCCTACAATGAGCAGTTCTTC CSVRATHSYNEQFF
NA TRBJ1-1 NA TRBV19 TGTGCCAGTAGTACCCAGGGCCCCCCGAACACTGAAGCTTTCTTT CASSTQGPPNTEAFF
NA TRBJ1-4 NA TRBV30 TGTGCCTGGAGTTCCGACGGGAGGAGGATTTTT CAWSSDGRRIF
NA TRBJ2-7 NA TRBV14 TGTGCCAGCAGCCAGGTGGGACTTCGTCAGATTTACGAGCAGTACTTC CASSQVGLRQIYEQYF
NA TRBJ1-4 NA TRBV6-5 TGTGCCAGCAGGTCATCAACTAATGAAAAACTGTTTTTT CASRSSTNEKLFF
TRBD1 TRBJ1-2 NA TRBV5-6 TGTGCCAGCAGCCGGACAGGGGGCAATGGCTACACCTTC CASSRTGGNGYTF
TRBD2 TRBJ2-3 NA TRBV2 TGTGCCAGCAAAAGGACTAGCGGGAGCATGGGAGATACGCAGTATTTT CASKRTSGSMGDTQYF
TRBD1 TRBJ2-7 NA TRBV27 TGTGCCAGCAGTCTCACCCGGGACAGGATTAGCTACGAGCAGTACTTC CASSLTRDRISYEQYF
NA TRBJ2-1 NA TRBV6-5 TGTGCCAGCAGTTACACCAATCACAGGGCCCAGTTCTTC CASSYTNHRAQFF
NA TRBJ1-4 few TRBV3-1/TRBV3-2 TGTGCCAGCAGCCAAGATCCCCGGGGAGGGTTGAAGGTCTGGGATGAAAAACTGTTTTTT CASSQDPRGGLKVWDEKLFF
TRBD1 TRBJ2-7 NA TRBV11-3 TGTGCCAGCCGCCCTGACAGGGACCTAAACTCCTACGAGCAGTACTTC CASRPDRDLNSYEQYF